The 19 T cell receptor beta chains given below trace back to one sample, sequenced in a study of tumor-infiltrating lymphocytes in primary liver carcinoma. Total RNA amounting to approximately 460 ng was the source from which TCR beta cDNA was made with a constant-region primer. ARM-PCR was slightly modified, and three nested multiplex PCR rounds with it gave rise to the TCR beta libraries. TRBV1-TRBV30 forward primers and a C-beta reverse primer were used in the first two PCR rounds, which each ran for approximately 10 cycles. TCRdb used MiXCR to reprocess the multiplex PCR reads, holding one entry per CDR3 protein. The table shows 99,000 or so distinct CDR3 sequences, with around 84% occurring only once. Co-extraction of RNA and DNA was performed on 20-30 mg of unsorted bulk tissue. The sample taken for sequencing was liver tumor tissue from sampling region 3. As to subset: tumor region T3, left-lateral pole. All receptors come from a middle-aged man with primary liver carcinoma and hepatitis B virus infection.

In regard to this clonotype: The junction departs from germline at one end; a sequencing error may be responsible. This chain connects TRBV5-1 to TRBJ2-1, with 9 bases lining up with TRBD2. Germline CDR1 and CDR2: SGHRS and YFSETQ. This CDR3 contains 13 residues. CDR3 sequence reads: CASSSTGLAVLFF. The CDR3 DNA reads TGCGCCAGTAGCTCGACGGGACTAGCTGTGCTGTTCTTC.

Details on this clonotype: The junction departs from the called germline gene at one end, perhaps through a read error. This chain uses TRBV7-8 with TRBJ1-6; no reliable D call. CDR1 is SGHVS, CDR2 FQNEAQ, per germline. There are 14 residues in the CDR3. For the CDR3, the DNA is TGTACCAGCAGCTTAGACGCAGAAGGGTCACCCCTCCACTTT. It yields the protein CTSSLDAEGSPLHF.

This sequence joins TRBV29-1 and TRBJ1-2; 9 bases agree with TRBD1. In germline, CDR1 is SQVTM, CDR2 ANQGSEA. This CDR3 comprises 15 residues. V shed 6 bases, J shed 8 bases, and the junction held 16 bases outside the gene matches. The CDR3 sequence: CSVTPRLQGAFGYTF. The CDR3, as DNA: TGCAGCGTGACCCCCCGCCTACAGGGGGCTTTCGGCTACACCTTC.

This sequence joins TRBV6-4 and TRBJ2-2; 10 nucleotides match TRBD1. The CDR3 runs 14 residues. Germline V lookup: CDR1 MRHNA, CDR2 SNTAGT. CDR3 loop: CTSSDGQGAGELFF. The DNA for the CDR3 is TGTACTAGCAGTGACGGACAGGGGGCCGGGGAGCTGTTTTTT.

About this clonotype: At one boundary the junction diverges from the germline segment, which might be a read error. The chain combines TRBV4-3 with TRBJ2-7, with D perhaps being TRBD1 or TRBD2 (6 bases each). This CDR3 is 15 amino acids long. Per the germline V gene, CDR1 is LGHNA and CDR2 is YSLEER. The CDR3, as DNA: TGCGTCAGCAGCCAAGATAGGGGGGCGGAAGACGAGCGGTACTTC. Its translation: CVSSQDRGAEDERYF.

The J gene is TRBJ1-5, the V gene TRBV6-1, with a tentative D call TRBD1 (5 bases). The CDR3 is made up of 14 amino acids. Germline CDR1 reads MNHNS; CDR2 reads SASEGT. V was clipped by 1 base and J by 5 bases, with 9 bases between them. The DNA of the CDR3 is TGTGCCAGCAGTGAAGAGGGGAATGATCAGCCCCAGCATTTT. Its protein is CASSEEGNDQPQHF.

This clonotype was seen a single time. The junction does not match germline at one end; this may be a read error. The chain carries TRBV2 and TRBJ1-2; TRBD1 is a possible D gene (5 bases). Per germline, CDR1 SNHLY and CDR2 FYNNEI. The CDR3 length is 12 residues. CDR3 protein: CASRLAGHGHTF. In DNA form, the CDR3 reads TGTGCCTCCCGCCTGGCAGGGCATGGCCACACCTTC.

With respect to this clonotype: Compared with germline, one end of the junction differs, possibly owing to a read error. The chain carries TRBV11-2 and TRBJ2-6; TRBD1 might be the D (5 bases). CDR1 and CDR2 (germline): SGHAT, FQNNGV. CDR3 length: 15 amino acids. The CDR3 here is CATQRPLSGANLLTF. The DNA for the CDR3 is TGCGCCACCCAGAGGCCGCTCTCTGGGGCCAACCTCCTGACTTTC. Full variable domain (missing parts from reference TRBV11-2 and TRBJ2-6): EAGVAQSPRYKIIEKRQSVAFWCNPISGHATLYWYQQILGQGPKLLIQFQNNGVVDDSQLPKDRFSAERLKGVDSTLKIQPAKLEDSAVYLCATQRPLSGANLLTFGAGSRLTVL.

Worth noting for this clonotype: The conserved closing phenylalanine or tryptophan is absent in this CDR3, likely reflecting a read error. V gene TRBV11-2 combines with J gene TRBJ1-5, with D maybe TRBD1 (5 bases). Per the germline V gene, CDR1 is SGHAT and CDR2 is FQNNGV. The V end was cut by 5 bases, the J end by 4 bases, with 18 bases between. The CDR3 contains 16 residues. The CDR3 protein is CASSLIGELTNQPQHI. The CDR3 DNA reads as TGTGCCAGCAGCCTAATAGGGGAACTGACGAATCAGCCCCAGCATATT.

In the case of this clonotype: Likely a read error: the CDR3 ends without its conserved phenylalanine or tryptophan. Because the CDR3's place on the DNA is in doubt, the DNA is left out and the CDR3 is given as listed by TCRdb. The V and J genes are TRBV4-3 and TRBJ2-1; TRBD2 is taken as the D call from the table, unchecked against the DNA. Looked up from germline, CDR1 is LGHNA and CDR2 is YSLEER. The length of the CDR3 is 14 amino acids, counting both ends. The CDR3 sequence is CASSQDPGLRDIFS.

The chain carries TRBV5-1 and TRBJ2-5; TRBD2 might be the D (5 bases). The CDR3 has 14 amino acids. The germline V gene encodes CDR1 SGHRS and CDR2 YFSETQ. The ends were cut back, 2 bases at V and 3 bases at J, with 11 bases in the middle. The CDR3 DNA reads as TGCGCCAGCAGCTTCCTAGTGGGAGAAGAGACCCAGTACTTC. The encoded protein is CASSFLVGEETQYF. The whole variable domain, remainder taken from reference TRBV5-1 and TRBJ2-5, is KAGVTQTPRYLIKTRGQQVTLSCSPISGHRSVSWYQQTPGQGLQFLFEYFSETQRNKGNFPGRFSGRQFSNSRSEMNVSTLELGDSALYLCASSFLVGEETQYFGPGTRLLVL.

The chain combines TRBV6-5 with TRBJ2-1, with 7 bases aligning to TRBD2. Trimming removed 1 base from V and 9 bases from J; junction bases left unmatched: 6. Germline V gene data show CDR1 as MNHEY and CDR2 as SVGAGI. This CDR3 has 14 amino acids. As DNA, the CDR3 is TGTGCCAGCAGTTACTGGACTAGTTTTAGTGAGCAGTTCTTC. As protein: CASSYWTSFSEQFF.

This clonotype was recorded a few times. Because the CDR3 is missing its conserved closing phenylalanine or tryptophan, this is likely a read error. The J gene is TRBJ1-4, the V gene TRBV4-3, with 10 bases identical to TRBD1. This CDR3 is 14 amino acids long. Trimming at V came to 4 bases and at J to 10 bases, leaving 6 bases not matched to a gene. The germline gives CDR1 LGHNA, CDR2 YSLEER. CDR3 sequence reads: CASSRGQGGGKLFY. In nucleotides, the CDR3 is TGCGCCAGCAGCCGCGGACAGGGGGGAGGAAAACTGTTTTAT.

This clonotype has just a few counts. This may be a read error: a much more frequent sequence differs by one nucleotide. The chain combines TRBV7-9 with TRBJ2-5; possible D gene TRBD2, 5 bases. Germline CDR1 is SEHNR and CDR2 is FQNEAQ (reference sequence). The CDR3 extends over 13 amino acids. The CDR3 region is CASSIRHGETHYF. The CDR3 DNA follows: TGTGCCAGCAGCATAAGACACGGGGAGACCCATTACTTC.

This clonotype was counted only a few times. The junction and the germline gene differ at one end; a read error may be behind it. This chain connects TRBV4-1 to TRBJ2-2, with D unresolved. There are 13 residues in the CDR3. Germline V gives CDR1 MGHRA, CDR2 YSYEKL. The CDR3 DNA reads as TGCGCCAGTAGCCAACCGAACACCGTGGAGCTGTTTTTT. Its protein product is CASSQPNTVELFF.

This clonotype occurred many times. This sequence joins TRBV7-8 and TRBJ1-6; D possibly corresponds to TRBD1 (5 bases). The CDR3 has 17 residues. Trimming removed 2 bases from V and 6 bases from J, with 17 bases in between. Germline CDR1 SGHVS, CDR2 FQNEAQ. CDR3 loop: CASSLPPRGTLNSPLHF. The CDR3 DNA follows: TGTGCCAGCAGCTTACCCCCTCGCGGGACCCTTAATTCACCCCTCCACTTT.

V usage is TRBV6-2 or TRBV6-3 and J usage is TRBJ2-7; maybe TRBD2 (5 bases). Germline V gene lookup returns CDR1 MNHEY and CDR2 SVGEGT. The CDR3 has 13 amino acids. V lost 7 bases and J lost 7, with 17 bases in between. CDR3 coding DNA: TGTGCCAGCAAGGGTAGCAGGAGGTATGAGCAGTACTTC. Protein product: CASKGSRRYEQYF.

The chain uses TRBV5-4 and TRBJ2-1, with D possibly matching TRBD1 (5 bases). CDR1 and CDR2 (germline): SGHNT, YYREEE (reference sequence). The CDR3 is made up of 14 amino acids. Trimming removed 5 bases from V and 4 bases from J, with 13 bases in between. The DNA of the CDR3 is TGTGCCAGCAGGAGGAACAGGCATTACAATGAGCAGTTCTTC. The encoded protein is CASRRNRHYNEQFF.

This clonotype was seen only once. Relative to the germline gene, one junction end is altered; a read error may explain this. V is TRBV6-2 or TRBV6-3 and J is TRBJ1-5; a possible D gene is TRBD1 (6 bases). The last part of the DNA fits TRBJ2-3 better; the J call may be wrong. The CDR3 extends over 14 amino acids. CDR1 is MNHEY, CDR2 SVGEGT, per germline. The CDR3 DNA follows: TGTGTCAGCAGCCTCGACAGGAGAAATCAGCCCCAGTATTTT. It specifies CVSSLDRRNQPQYF.